This T cell receptor (beta chain) was sequenced for a study of response to subunit inactivated influenza vaccine. TCRdb reanalysed the RT-PCR reads using MiXCR and keeps one entry per CDR3 protein. The table shows about 650,000 distinct CDR3 sequences, with around 13% occurring only once. Comments on this clonotype: The antigen remains undetermined.

V lost 0 bases and J 7 bases, leaving 10 bases between the germline ends. CDR1 and CDR2 (germline): SGHVS, FNYEAQ. The CDR3 has 13 residues. Study conclusions and caveats: After each seasonal influenza vaccination, few new T cells are recruited, the authors suggested.

Specimen: PBMCs from blood, collected 14 days before vaccination. J is TRBJ2-7 and V is TRBV7-6; TRBD2 is a possible D gene (6 bases). The receptor was isolated from a man aged 50 to 60 who received an inactivated influenza vaccine. CDR3 in DNA: TGTGCCAGCAGCTTAGCGCGGGGTGGGGAGCAGTACTTC. It specifies CASSLARGGEQYF. Full variable domain (outside the CDR3, taken from reference TRBV7-6 and TRBJ2-7): GAGVSQSPRYKVTKRGQDVALRCDPISGHVSLYWYRQALGQGPEFLTYFNYEAQQDKSGLPNDRFSAERPEGSISTLTIQRTEQRDSAMYRCASSLARGGEQYFGPGTRLTVT.